This note documents a single T cell receptor (beta chain) sequence. These data are taken from a study of blood T cell repertoires in COVID-19. About the study: The origin of the acute and convalescent COVID-19 samples was the United States, Italy and Spain.

Germline V gives CDR1 SGDLS, CDR2 YYNGEE. CDR3 length equals 13 residues. Trimming left V 3 bases short and J 5 bases short, with 9 bases between. Which cohort a participant joined came from the clinical history participants gave. Two negative PCRs, clearance, or symptom resolution characterized the recovered Cohort 3 donors. As originally analysed: Quantification of nucleated cells was approximated via reference gene primer amplification. Method: immunoSEQ multiplex PCR; TCRdb's copy keeps in-frame clones and lacks some. V and J calls and clone size are as listed in that table; D and trimming were resolved from the DNA. This table holds roughly 250,000 clones, 90% to 95% found once.

V gene TRBV9 combines with J gene TRBJ1-5, with D possibly being TRBD1 (5 bases). Material for sequencing was PBMCs or T cells enriched from blood (not recorded which). The receptor comes from a young woman who had recovered from COVID-19. The CDR3 DNA is TGTGCCAGCAGCGCTACAGGATATCAGCCCCAGCATTTT. This codes for CASSATGYQPQHF.